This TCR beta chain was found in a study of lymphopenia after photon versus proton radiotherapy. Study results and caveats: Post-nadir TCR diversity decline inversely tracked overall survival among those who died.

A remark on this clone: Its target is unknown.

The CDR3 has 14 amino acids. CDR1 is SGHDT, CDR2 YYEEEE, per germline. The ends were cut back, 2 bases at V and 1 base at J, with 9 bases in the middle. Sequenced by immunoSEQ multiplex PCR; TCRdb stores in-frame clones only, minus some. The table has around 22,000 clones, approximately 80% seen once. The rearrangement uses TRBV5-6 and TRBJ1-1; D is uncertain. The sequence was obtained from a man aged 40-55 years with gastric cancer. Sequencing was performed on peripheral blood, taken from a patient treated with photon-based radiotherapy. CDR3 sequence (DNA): TGTGCCAGCAGCTTAGCCAGAGAGAACACTGAAGCTTTCTTT. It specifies CASSLARENTEAFF.